This T cell receptor beta chain was observed in a study of tumor-infiltrating lymphocytes in primary liver carcinoma. As regards this clonotype: It may be a read error: a sequence one base away is much more abundant. The missing conserved phenylalanine or tryptophan at the end of this CDR3 makes a read error likely.

Total RNA amounting to about 520 ng was the source from which TCR beta cDNA was made with a constant-region primer. Construction of TCR beta libraries relied on three successive nested multiplex PCR rounds employing slightly modified ARM-PCR. TRBV1-TRBV30 forward primers and a C-beta reverse primer were used in the first two PCR rounds, which each ran for approximately 11 cycles. TCRdb redid the calling of the multiplex PCR reads with MiXCR, one entry per CDR3 protein. In the table there are 95,000 to 150,000 distinct CDR3 sequences, approximately 64% of which are singletons. The roughly 19-32 mg bulk tissue piece was not sorted before simultaneous RNA and DNA extraction. The patients, who had chronic HBV infection, were treatment-naive (untreated). CDR3 length: 15 amino acids. Trimming removed 2 bases from V and 7 bases from J, with 12 bases in between. Germline V lookup: CDR1 ENHRY, CDR2 SYGVKD.

The sample taken for sequencing was liver tumor tissue from sampling region 3. The subset denotes: tumor region T3, left-lateral pole. V is TRBV10-3 and J is TRBJ1-6; tentatively, D is TRBD1 (6 bases). This clonotype was obtained from a woman aged 55-75 years with primary liver carcinoma and hepatitis B virus infection. The CDR3 loop is CAISEGDTDNSPLHI. Written as DNA, the CDR3 is TGTGCCATCAGTGAGGGGGACACCGACAATTCACCCCTCCACATT.